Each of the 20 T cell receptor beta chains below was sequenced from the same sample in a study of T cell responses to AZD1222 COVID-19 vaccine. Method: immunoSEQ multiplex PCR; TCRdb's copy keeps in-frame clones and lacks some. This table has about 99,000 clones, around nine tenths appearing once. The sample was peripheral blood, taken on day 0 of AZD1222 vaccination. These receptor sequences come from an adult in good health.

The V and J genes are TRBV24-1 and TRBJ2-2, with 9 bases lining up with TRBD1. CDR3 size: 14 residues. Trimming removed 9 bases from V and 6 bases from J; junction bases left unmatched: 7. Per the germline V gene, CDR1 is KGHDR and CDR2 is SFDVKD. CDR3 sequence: CATAGQGIAGELFF. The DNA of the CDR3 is TGTGCCACCGCGGGACAGGGAATAGCCGGGGAGCTGTTTTTT.

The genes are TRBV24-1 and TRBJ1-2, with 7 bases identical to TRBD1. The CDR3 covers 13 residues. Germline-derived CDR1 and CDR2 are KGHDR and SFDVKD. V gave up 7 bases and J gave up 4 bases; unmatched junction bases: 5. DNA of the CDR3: TGTGCCACCAGAAGAGGACAGGCCTATGGCTACACCTTC. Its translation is CATRRGQAYGYTF.

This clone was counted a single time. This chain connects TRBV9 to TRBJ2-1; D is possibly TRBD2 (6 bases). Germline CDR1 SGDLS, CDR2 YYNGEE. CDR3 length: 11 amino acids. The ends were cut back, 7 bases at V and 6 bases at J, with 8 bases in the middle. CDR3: CASGGANEQFF. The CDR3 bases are TGTGCCAGCGGCGGGGCCAATGAGCAGTTCTTC.

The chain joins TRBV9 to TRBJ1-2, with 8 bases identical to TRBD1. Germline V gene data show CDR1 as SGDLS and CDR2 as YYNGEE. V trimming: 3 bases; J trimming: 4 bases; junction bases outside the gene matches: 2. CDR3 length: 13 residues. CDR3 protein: CASSDTGGYGYTF. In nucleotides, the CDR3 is TGTGCCAGCAGCGATACAGGGGGCTATGGCTACACCTTC.

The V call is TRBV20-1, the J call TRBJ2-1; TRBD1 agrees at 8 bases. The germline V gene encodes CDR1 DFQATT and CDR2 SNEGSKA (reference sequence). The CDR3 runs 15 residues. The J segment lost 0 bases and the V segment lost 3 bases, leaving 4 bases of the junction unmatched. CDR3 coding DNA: TGCAGTGCTAGTCAGGGGGCGAGCTCCTACAATGAGCAGTTCTTC. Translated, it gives CSASQGASSYNEQFF.

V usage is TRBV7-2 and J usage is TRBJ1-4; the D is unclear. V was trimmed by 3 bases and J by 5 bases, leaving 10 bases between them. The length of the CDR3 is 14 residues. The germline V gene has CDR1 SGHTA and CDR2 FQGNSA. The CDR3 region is CASSFSSQNEKLFF. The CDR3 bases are TGTGCCAGCAGCTTCAGTTCGCAAAATGAAAAACTGTTTTTT.

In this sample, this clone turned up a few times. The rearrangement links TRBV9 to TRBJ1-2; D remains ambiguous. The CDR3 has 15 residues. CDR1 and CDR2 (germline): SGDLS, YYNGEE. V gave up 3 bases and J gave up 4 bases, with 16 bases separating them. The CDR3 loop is CASSARPTSSYGYTF. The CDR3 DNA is TGTGCCAGCAGCGCTCGACCCACCTCTAGCTATGGCTACACCTTC.

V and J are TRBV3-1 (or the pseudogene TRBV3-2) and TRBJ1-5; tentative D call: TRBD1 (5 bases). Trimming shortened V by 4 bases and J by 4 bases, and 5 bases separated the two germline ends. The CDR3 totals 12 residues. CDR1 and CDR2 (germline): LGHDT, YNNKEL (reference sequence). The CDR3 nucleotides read TGTGCCAGCAGCCGACAGAATCAGCCCCAGCATTTT. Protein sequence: CASSRQNQPQHF.

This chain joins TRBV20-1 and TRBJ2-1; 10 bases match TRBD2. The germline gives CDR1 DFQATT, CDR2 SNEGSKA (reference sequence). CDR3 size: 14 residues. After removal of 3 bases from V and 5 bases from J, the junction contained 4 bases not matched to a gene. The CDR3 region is CSASLAGGNNEQFF. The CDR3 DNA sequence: TGCAGTGCTAGTTTAGCGGGGGGCAACAATGAGCAGTTCTTC.

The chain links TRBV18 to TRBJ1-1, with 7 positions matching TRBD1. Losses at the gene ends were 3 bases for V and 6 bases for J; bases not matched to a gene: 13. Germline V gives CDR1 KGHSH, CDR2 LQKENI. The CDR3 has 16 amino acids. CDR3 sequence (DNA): TGTGCCAGCTCACCTAGAACTGACAGGGCTTTTTCTGAAGCTTTCTTT. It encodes CASSPRTDRAFSEAFF. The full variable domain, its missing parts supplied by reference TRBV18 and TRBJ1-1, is NAGVMQNPRHLVRRRGQEARLRCSPMKGHSHVYWYRQLPEEGLKFMVYLQKENIIDESGMPKERFSAEFPKEGPSILRIQQVVRGDSAAYFCASSPRTDRAFSEAFFGQGTRLTVV.

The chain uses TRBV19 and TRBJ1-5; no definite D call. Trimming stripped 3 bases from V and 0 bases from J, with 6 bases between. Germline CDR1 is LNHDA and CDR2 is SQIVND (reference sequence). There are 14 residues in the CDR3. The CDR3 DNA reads TGTGCCAGTAGTATCGGCACTAGCAATCAGCCCCAGCATTTT. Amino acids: CASSIGTSNQPQHF.

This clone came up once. The CDR3 protein is CASSGRANTEAFF. The CDR3 region has the DNA TGTGCCAGCAGTGGCAGAGCGAACACTGAAGCTTTCTTT. The chain combines TRBV2 with TRBJ1-1; D is unresolved. The CDR3 consists of 13 residues. CDR1 and CDR2 (germline): SNHLY, FYNNEI. V gave up 4 bases and J gave up 1 base, with 7 bases separating them.

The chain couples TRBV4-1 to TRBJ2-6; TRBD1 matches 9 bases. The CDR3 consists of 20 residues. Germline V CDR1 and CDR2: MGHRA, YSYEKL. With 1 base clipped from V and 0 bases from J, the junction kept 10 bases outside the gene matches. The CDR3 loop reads CASSQAAAGTGTSGANVLTF. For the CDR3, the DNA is TGCGCCAGCAGCCAAGCGGCTGCGGGGACAGGGACCTCTGGGGCCAACGTCCTGACTTTC.

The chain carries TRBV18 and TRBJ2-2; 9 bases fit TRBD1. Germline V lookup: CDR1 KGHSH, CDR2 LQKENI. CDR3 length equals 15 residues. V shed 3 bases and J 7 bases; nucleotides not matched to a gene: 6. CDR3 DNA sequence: TGTGCCAGCTCACCCCGGGACAGGGTGAACGGGGAGCTGTTTTTT. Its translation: CASSPRDRVNGELFF.

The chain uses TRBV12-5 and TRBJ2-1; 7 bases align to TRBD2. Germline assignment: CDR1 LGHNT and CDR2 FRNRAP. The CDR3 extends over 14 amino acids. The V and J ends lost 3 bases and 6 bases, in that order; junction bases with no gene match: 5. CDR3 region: CASGFGRGSNEQFF. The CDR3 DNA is TGTGCTAGTGGTTTCGGGCGGGGGAGCAATGAGCAGTTCTTC.

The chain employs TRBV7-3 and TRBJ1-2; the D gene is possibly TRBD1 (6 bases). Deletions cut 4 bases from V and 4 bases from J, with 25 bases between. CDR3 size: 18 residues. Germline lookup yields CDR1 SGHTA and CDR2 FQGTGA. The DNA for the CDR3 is TGTGCCAGCAGCTCCACCTACCAATATTACAGGGAGTTCTATGGCTACACCTTC. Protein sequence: CASSSTYQYYREFYGYTF.

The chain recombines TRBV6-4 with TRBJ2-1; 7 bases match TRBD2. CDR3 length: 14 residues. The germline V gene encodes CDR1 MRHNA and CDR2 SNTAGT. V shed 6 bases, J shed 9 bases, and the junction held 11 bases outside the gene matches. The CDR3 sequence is CASRILASGTEQFF. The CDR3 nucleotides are TGTGCCAGCAGAATACTAGCGTCGGGGACTGAGCAGTTCTTC.

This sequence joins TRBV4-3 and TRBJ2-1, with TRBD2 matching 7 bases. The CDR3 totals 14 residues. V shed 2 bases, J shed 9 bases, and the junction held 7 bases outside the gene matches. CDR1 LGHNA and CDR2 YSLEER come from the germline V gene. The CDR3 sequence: CASSQKRGGGEQFF. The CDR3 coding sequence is TGCGCCAGCAGCCAAAAACGGGGCGGGGGTGAGCAGTTCTTC.

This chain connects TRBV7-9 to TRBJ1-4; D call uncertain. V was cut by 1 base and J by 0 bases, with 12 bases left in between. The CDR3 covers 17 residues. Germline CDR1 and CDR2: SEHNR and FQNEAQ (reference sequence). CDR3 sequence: CASSLGLDSATNEKLFF. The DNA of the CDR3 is TGTGCCAGCAGCTTAGGACTGGATTCTGCAACTAATGAAAAACTGTTTTTT.

The CDR3 DNA reads TGTGCCAGCAGCATGGGACAGGTGAACACCGGGGAGCTGTTTTTT. The encoded protein is CASSMGQVNTGELFF. The chain has TRBV21-1 and TRBJ2-2; TRBD1 was called by the table and not checked on the DNA. TRBV21-1 is annotated as a pseudogene. This CDR3 has 15 residues.